This paragraph covers one T cell receptor beta chain sequence. This sample was included in a study of technical replicates of blood from a few donors. Germline V gene sequence: CDR1 SGHRS, CDR2 YFSETQ. The CDR3 runs to 17 residues. Unmatched junction bases numbered 4, after V lost 0 bases and J lost 2 bases. Method: immunoSEQ multiplex PCR; TCRdb's copy keeps in-frame clones and lacks some. Seen here are about 75,000 clones, 91% observed once, and the top ten hold 0.35% to 0.4%. The chain recombines TRBV5-1 with TRBJ2-1; TRBD2 matches at 11 bases. The material sequenced was T cells isolated from PBMCs. This clonotype originated in a human donor in good health. Some clones in this sample may be carry-over from other donors' samples. CDR3 DNA sequence: TGCGCCAGCAGCTTGGCCCAGACTAGCGGGACCTACAATGAGCAGTTCTTC. It yields the protein CASSLAQTSGTYNEQFF.